Shown below are 2 T cell receptor beta chains from a single sample sequenced in a study of blood T cell repertoires in COVID-19. Profiled with immunoSEQ multiplex PCR; TCRdb holds only in-frame clones, not every one. The table shows around 180,000 clones, with about 85% occurring only once. Specimen: peripheral blood. The receptors were gathered from an older man with COVID-19, enrolled during active disease.

This clone showed up just a few times. The rearrangement joins TRBV29-1 to TRBJ1-1; possibly TRBD1 for D (6 bases). CDR3 size: 14 residues. The V end lost 6 bases, the J end lost 8 bases, and 22 bases lay between the germline ends. The germline V gene encodes CDR1 SQVTM and CDR2 ANQGSEA. The CDR3 is CSVINRDKLEEAFF. Here the CDR3 DNA reads TGCAGCGTGATCAACCGGGACAAACTGGAGGAAGCTTTCTTT.

The V gene is TRBV2, the J gene TRBJ1-5, with TRBD1 as a possible D gene (6 bases). Germline assignment: CDR1 SNHLY and CDR2 FYNNEI. CDR3 length equals 14 residues. Trimming shortened V by 5 bases and J by 3 bases, and 11 bases separated the two germline ends. CDR3 sequence reads: CASSTGLANQPQHF. The CDR3, as DNA: TGTGCCAGCAGTACAGGGTTGGCCAATCAGCCCCAGCATTTT.